These 31 T cell receptor beta chains share one sample of origin, sequenced in a study of immune evolution from preneoplasia to lung adenocarcinoma. Assay used: immunoSEQ multiplex PCR; TCRdb lists only in-frame clones, some missing. The sample holds about 4,000 clones, 70% to 90% seen once. Sequencing input: FFPE minimally invasive lung adenocarcinoma tissue. These TCRs come from a donor at least 70 years old with lung adenocarcinoma.

The V and J genes are TRBV5-6 and TRBJ1-1; D remains unclear. V dropped 1 base and J dropped 1 base, with 8 bases sitting between them. CDR1 and CDR2 (germline): SGHDT, YYEEEE. The CDR3 covers 14 residues. This chain's CDR3 is CASSLIVGNTEAFF. CDR3 sequence (DNA): TGTGCCAGCAGCTTGATCGTGGGGAACACTGAAGCTTTCTTT. Variable domain in full (rest from reference TRBV5-6 and TRBJ1-1): DAGVTQSPTHLIKTRGQQVTLRCSPKSGHDTVSWYQQALGQGPQFIFQYYEEEERQRGNFPDRFSGHQFPNYSSELNVNALLLGDSALYLCASSLIVGNTEAFFGQGTRLTVV.

The chain recombines TRBV6-6 with TRBJ1-1; TRBD1 aligns across 8 bases. The CDR3 contains 13 residues. Germline CDR1 is MNHNY and CDR2 is SVGAGI (reference sequence). Unmatched junction bases numbered 6, after V lost 5 bases and J lost 7 bases. Here the CDR3 reads CASSPAGGGEAFF. The DNA of the CDR3 is TGTGCCAGCAGTCCCGCAGGGGGCGGTGAAGCTTTCTTT.

This clone appeared once. The gene calls are TRBV7-3 and TRBJ2-2, with D maybe TRBD2 (6 bases). This CDR3 comprises 15 residues. Trimming shortened V by 5 bases and J by 6 bases, and 16 bases separated the two germline ends. CDR1 is SGHTA, CDR2 FQGTGA, per germline. Written as DNA, the CDR3 is TGTGCCAGCAGCCTAGGAGGGGCTACCCCCGGGGAGCTGTTTTTT. Protein: CASSLGGATPGELFF.

The gene calls are TRBV5-5 and TRBJ2-7, with D possibly being TRBD2 (6 bases). V lost 5 bases to trimming and J lost 2 bases, with 14 bases between them. From germline, CDR1 is SGHKS and CDR2 YYEKEE (reference sequence). This CDR3 has 14 amino acids. The CDR3 DNA is TGTGCCAGCAGTTGGAGGGTGGGGACCTACGAGCAGTACTTC. Protein: CASSWRVGTYEQYF.

The J gene is TRBJ1-1, the V gene TRBV5-1, with D maybe TRBD1 (5 bases). The germline V gene has CDR1 SGHRS and CDR2 YFSETQ. The V end lost 3 bases, the J end lost 1 base, and 16 bases lay between the germline ends. The CDR3 runs to 16 residues. The CDR3 bases are TGCGCCAGCAGCTGGCTGGGGGGTCAACCGAACACTGAAGCTTTCTTT. Its translation is CASSWLGGQPNTEAFF.

This sequence joins TRBV6-1 and TRBJ2-1; TRBD2 matches at 8 bases. Germline-derived CDR1 and CDR2 are MNHNS and SASEGT. CDR3 size: 16 residues. V gave up 1 base and J gave up 5 bases; unmatched junction bases: 7. Written as DNA, the CDR3 is TGTGCCAGCAGTGAAGGGGCGGGAGGTGGCCACAATGAGCAGTTCTTC. Translation gives CASSEGAGGGHNEQFF.

V usage is TRBV28 and J usage is TRBJ1-5; the D gene is possibly TRBD1 (5 bases). Germline V gives CDR1 MDHEN, CDR2 SYDVKM. Trimming took off 6 bases at V and 4 bases at J, with 22 bases between the two ends. The CDR3 length is 17 residues. Here the CDR3 reads CASRNPPSREGNQPQHF. The CDR3 DNA follows: TGTGCCAGCAGAAACCCCCCGTCCAGGGAGGGAAATCAGCCCCAGCATTTT.

This chain uses TRBV7-9 with TRBJ2-2; 8 nucleotides match TRBD2. The CDR3 extends over 17 amino acids. Unmatched junction bases numbered 9, after V lost 5 bases and J lost 1 base. The V gene's germline CDR1 is SEHNR and CDR2 FQNEAQ (reference sequence). In DNA, the CDR3 is TGTGCCAGCAGCCCCCCAACGGGACTAGAGAACACCGGGGAGCTGTTTTTT. Protein sequence: CASSPPTGLENTGELFF.

V gene TRBV5-8 combines with J gene TRBJ2-3, with a tentative D call TRBD2 (5 bases). With 4 bases removed from V and 4 bases from J, the gap between germline ends came to 10 bases. The V gene's germline CDR1 is SGHTS and CDR2 YDEGEE. This CDR3 spans 13 amino acids. This CDR3 is CASSTIASDTQYF. CDR3 in DNA: TGTGCCAGCAGCACAATAGCGTCAGATACGCAGTATTTT.

This CDR3 is CASRDRQASAYEQYF. CDR3 sequence (DNA): TGCGCCAGCAGGGACCGTCAAGCGTCGGCCTACGAGCAGTACTTC. J is TRBJ2-7 and V is TRBV4-1; D is ambiguous. V lost 6 bases, J lost 2 bases, and 17 bases lay in between. CDR1 is MGHRA, CDR2 YSYEKL, per germline. The CDR3 covers 15 residues.

This chain joins TRBV11-3 and TRBJ2-5, with unresolved D. The V and J ends lost 3 bases and 4 bases respectively, with 12 bases between them. Germline CDR1 and CDR2: SGHNT and YENEEA. CDR3 length: 14 amino acids. The CDR3 sequence: CASSLDADAETQYF. CDR3 DNA: TGTGCCAGCAGCTTGGACGCGGATGCAGAGACCCAGTACTTC.

This chain links TRBV10-2 with TRBJ2-3, with a possible D match to TRBD2 (6 bases). CDR1 is WSHSY and CDR2 is SAAADI in the germline V gene. V lost 6 bases and J 8 bases, leaving 15 bases between the germline ends. The CDR3 is 13 amino acids. The CDR3 nucleotides are TGCGCCAGCAGAACGGGACTCGCCGGTACGCAGTATTTT. As protein: CASRTGLAGTQYF.

The chain couples TRBV7-2 to TRBJ1-5; D is uncertain. V lost 3 bases, J lost 0 bases, and 9 bases lay in between. The germline CDR1 and CDR2 sequences are SGHTA and FQGNSA. The CDR3 spans 15 residues. CDR3 in amino acids: CASSFSQDSNQPQHF. The DNA of the CDR3 is TGTGCCAGCAGCTTTAGTCAGGATAGCAATCAGCCCCAGCATTTT.

The gene calls are TRBV15 and TRBJ1-1, with TRBD1 as a possible D gene (5 bases). Germline CDR1 is LNHNV and CDR2 is YYDKDF (reference sequence). V was pared by 1 base and J by 1 base, with 13 bases between. The CDR3 runs 16 residues. CDR3 sequence: CATSRGWGTRNTEAFF. The CDR3 nucleotides are TGTGCCACCAGCAGAGGGTGGGGGACTCGGAACACTGAAGCTTTCTTT.

The chain's CDR3 is CASSALAGTQETQYF. The CDR3 DNA reads TGTGCCAGCAGTGCTCTAGCGGGTACACAAGAGACCCAGTACTTC. The rearrangement joins TRBV6-1 to TRBJ2-5; 8 nucleotides line up with TRBD2. The trim removed 4 bases at V and 2 bases at J, leaving 6 bases unmatched. The CDR3 is made up of 15 amino acids. Germline loops: CDR1 MNHNS, CDR2 SASEGT.

The chain is built from TRBV10-3 and TRBJ2-3, with unresolved D. The CDR3 length is 12 residues. Per the germline V gene, CDR1 is ENHRY and CDR2 is SYGVKD. V was trimmed by 0 bases and J by 5 bases, leaving 3 bases between them. In DNA, the CDR3 is TGTGCCATCAGTGAGTCGAAAGATACGCAGTATTTT. This gives the protein CAISESKDTQYF.

The V gene is TRBV30, the J gene TRBJ2-1; no definite D call. V was shortened by 0 bases and J by 5 bases, with 5 bases between the two germline ends. CDR3 size: 12 residues. CDR1 is GTSNPN and CDR2 is SVGIG in the germline V gene (reference sequence). The CDR3 is CAWSVHNNEQFF. DNA for the CDR3: TGTGCCTGGAGTGTACATAACAATGAGCAGTTCTTC. Filled out from reference TRBV30 and TRBJ2-1, the complete variable domain reads SQTIHQWPATLVQPVGSPLSLECTVEGTSNPNLYWYRQAAGRGLQLLFYSVGIGQISSEVPQNLSASRPQDRQFILSSKKLLLSDSGFYLCAWSVHNNEQFFGPGTRLTVL.

The genes are TRBV15 and TRBJ1-3; D unclear. This CDR3 is built from 16 residues. The germline gives CDR1 LNHNV, CDR2 YYDKDF (reference sequence). V was shortened by 3 bases and J by 0 bases, with 12 bases between the two germline ends. This CDR3 is CATSRGRAASGNTIYF. The CDR3 bases are TGTGCCACCAGCAGGGGTAGGGCGGCCTCTGGAAACACCATATATTTT.

This chain uses TRBV29-1 with TRBJ2-1; TRBD2 matches at 11 bases. Germline V gene data show CDR1 as SQVTM and CDR2 as ANQGSEA. With V trimmed by 6 bases and J by 5 bases, 9 bases remained unmatched. The length of the CDR3 is 15 residues. Written as DNA, the CDR3 is TGCAGCGTCCCAACTAGCGGGAGCCGTGACAATGAGCAGTTCTTC. It codes for CSVPTSGSRDNEQFF.

The rearrangement links TRBV6-5 to TRBJ2-7, with 9 bases matching TRBD1. Looked up from germline, CDR1 is MNHEY and CDR2 is SVGAGI. Trimming removed 2 bases from V and 6 bases from J; junction bases left unmatched: 5. The CDR3 totals 14 residues. The CDR3 region is CASSYRDRVSEQYF. Written as DNA, the CDR3 is TGTGCCAGCAGTTACCGGGACAGGGTTAGCGAGCAGTACTTC.

The chain recombines TRBV5-1 with TRBJ2-5; D perhaps matches TRBD2 (6 bases). Between the trimmed V and J ends, which lost 2 bases and 1 base, there was a span of 15 bases. CDR1 is SGHRS and CDR2 is YFSETQ in the germline V gene. This CDR3 has 16 residues. The CDR3 sequence: CASSFGMIAVQETQYF. The CDR3 DNA is TGCGCCAGCAGCTTCGGAATGATAGCGGTCCAAGAGACCCAGTACTTC.

The chain combines TRBV27 with TRBJ2-3, with TRBD2 identical over 15 bases. V lost 5 bases and J lost 3; bases outside the gene matches: 6. From germline, CDR1 is MNHEY and CDR2 SMNVEV (reference sequence). There are 17 residues in the CDR3. CDR3 bases: TGTGCCAGCAGTCCTTGGACTAGCGGGAGGGGGACAGATACGCAGTATTTT. Encoded protein: CASSPWTSGRGTDTQYF.

Here the CDR3 reads CASSLTETTEAFF. The DNA of the CDR3 is TGTGCCAGCAGCTTAACGGAAACAACTGAAGCTTTCTTT. V gene TRBV7-8 combines with J gene TRBJ1-1; D gene ambiguous. Germline V gene data show CDR1 as SGHVS and CDR2 as FQNEAQ. This CDR3 comprises 13 residues. Between the trimmed V and J ends, which lost 2 bases and 5 bases, there was a span of 9 bases.

The genes are TRBV4-1 and TRBJ1-4; D is ambiguous. Germline CDR1 and CDR2: MGHRA and YSYEKL. V was trimmed by 1 base and J by 5 bases, leaving 2 bases between them. The CDR3 loop spans 12 amino acids. The CDR3 loop is CASSQGNEKLFF. The CDR3 DNA follows: TGCGCCAGCAGCCAAGGGAATGAAAAACTGTTTTTT.

The chain carries TRBV7-2 and TRBJ1-1, with D uncertain. This CDR3 is built from 13 residues. V was pared by 2 bases and J by 5 bases, with 9 bases between. Germline V gene sequence: CDR1 SGHTA, CDR2 FQGNSA. The CDR3 loop reads CASSLYVGTEAFF. The CDR3 region has the DNA TGTGCCAGCAGCTTATATGTGGGGACTGAAGCTTTCTTT.

This chain joins TRBV28 and TRBJ1-1, with D unresolved. The V gene lost 4 bases and the J gene lost 11 bases, with 8 bases spanning the gap. The CDR3 consists of 10 residues. Germline V gives CDR1 MDHEN, CDR2 SYDVKM. The CDR3 loop is CASSSLWAFF. CDR3 sequence (DNA): TGTGCCAGCAGTTCCCTATGGGCTTTCTTT.

The chain links TRBV7-8 to TRBJ2-7, with TRBD2 identical over 12 bases. The germline gives CDR1 SGHVS, CDR2 FQNEAQ. Trimming at V came to 1 base and at J to 7 bases, leaving 5 bases not matched to a gene. The CDR3 has 15 amino acids. CDR3 in amino acids: CASSLGLAGVGEQYF. The CDR3 DNA sequence: TGTGCCAGCAGCTTAGGACTAGCGGGGGTAGGTGAGCAGTACTTC.

This clone was counted once. The CDR3 coding sequence is TGTGCCAGCAGCCCGGGGGGTTACCAAGAGACCCAGTACTTC. It specifies CASSPGGYQETQYF. The chain carries TRBV4-2 and TRBJ2-5, with TRBD2 identical over 7 bases. There are 14 residues in the CDR3. The germline V gene has CDR1 LGHNA and CDR2 YNFKEQ. The J segment lost 0 bases and the V segment lost 4 bases, leaving 2 bases of the junction unmatched.

The chain carries TRBV20-1 and TRBJ2-1; D unclear. V lost 4 bases and J lost 6, with 7 bases in between. The CDR3 extends over 11 amino acids. The germline gives CDR1 DFQATT, CDR2 SNEGSKA (reference sequence). This CDR3 reads CSAMARNEQFF. In nucleotides, the CDR3 is TGCAGTGCTATGGCCCGCAATGAGCAGTTCTTC.

The chain carries TRBV18 and TRBJ1-1, with D tentatively TRBD1 (5 bases). V was cut by 3 bases and J by 4 bases, with 12 bases left in between. Germline CDR1 and CDR2: KGHSH and LQKENI. CDR3 length equals 14 residues. The CDR3 DNA reads TGTGCCAGCTCACCGGCACAGGTGGGCACTGAAGCTTTCTTT. Its translation is CASSPAQVGTEAFF.

The gene calls are TRBV30 and TRBJ2-1, with 13 positions matching TRBD2. The CDR3 covers 14 residues. Germline V gene lookup returns CDR1 GTSNPN and CDR2 SVGIG (reference sequence). The V and J ends lost 6 bases and 8 bases, in that order; junction bases with no gene match: 7. The CDR3 protein is CACPGLAGTHEQFF. The CDR3, as DNA: TGTGCCTGCCCGGGACTAGCGGGAACGCATGAGCAGTTCTTC.